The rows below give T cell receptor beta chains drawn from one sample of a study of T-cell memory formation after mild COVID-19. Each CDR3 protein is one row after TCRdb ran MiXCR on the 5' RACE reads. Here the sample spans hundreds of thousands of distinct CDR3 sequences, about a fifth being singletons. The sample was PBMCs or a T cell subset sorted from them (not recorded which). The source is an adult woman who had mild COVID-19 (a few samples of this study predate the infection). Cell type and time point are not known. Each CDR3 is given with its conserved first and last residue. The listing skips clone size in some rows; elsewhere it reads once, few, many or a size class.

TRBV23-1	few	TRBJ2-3	CASSQSAGWNTQYF
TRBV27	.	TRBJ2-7	CASSGSGPEQYF
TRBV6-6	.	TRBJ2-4	CATRTPTGFKNIQYF
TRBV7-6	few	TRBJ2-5	CASSSLIQETQYF
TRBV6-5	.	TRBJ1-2	CASSYRDRLFYGYTF
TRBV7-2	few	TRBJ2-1	CASSLLVGYSYNEQFF
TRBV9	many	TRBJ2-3	CASSAGTSGGTDTQYF
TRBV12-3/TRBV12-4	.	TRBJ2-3	CASSLSVGTQYF
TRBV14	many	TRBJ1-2	CASSRSGPGYGYTF
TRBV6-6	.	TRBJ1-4	CASEQGWANEKLFF
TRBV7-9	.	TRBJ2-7	CASSKRGTGSSYEQYF
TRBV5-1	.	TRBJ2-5	CASSPLDRIEETQYF
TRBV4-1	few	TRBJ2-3	CASSQDGSGGIADTQYF
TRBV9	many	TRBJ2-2	CASSPRIGTRGHTGELFF
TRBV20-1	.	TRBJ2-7	CSASATGLAGYEQYF
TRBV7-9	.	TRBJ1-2	CASSLGRTGVNYGYTF
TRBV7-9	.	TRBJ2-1	CASLAGLEFSEQFF
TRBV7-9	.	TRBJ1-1	CASSPVGGYTEAFF
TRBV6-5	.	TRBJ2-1	CASSYSMGYSYNEQFF
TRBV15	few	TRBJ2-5	CATSKGLPLRETQYF
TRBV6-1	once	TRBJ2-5	CASTQAVGGGETQYF
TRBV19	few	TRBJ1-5	CASTQGGTGVGQPQHF
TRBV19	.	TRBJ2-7	CASSTLGLAGELYEQYF
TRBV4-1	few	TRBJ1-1	CASSHPPRGGEDTEAFF
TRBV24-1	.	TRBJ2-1	CATSDFGVGEQFF
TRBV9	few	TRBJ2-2	CASSVMAGTNTGELFF
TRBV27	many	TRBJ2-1	CASSFIYGEQFF
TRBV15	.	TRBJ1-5	CATSPPFNQPQHF
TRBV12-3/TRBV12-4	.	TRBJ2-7	CASSPSYVRYSYEQYF
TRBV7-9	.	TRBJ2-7	CASSAAVYEQYF
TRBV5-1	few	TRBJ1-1	CASSGRQGRNTEAFF
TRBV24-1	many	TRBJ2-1	CATSDAALGAQFF
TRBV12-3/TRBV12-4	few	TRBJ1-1	CASSLAFGTEAFF
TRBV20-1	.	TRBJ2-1	CSNFQGSYNEQFF
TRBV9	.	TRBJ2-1	CASPPGRRNEQFF
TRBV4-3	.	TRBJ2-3	CASSQDSLAGYTDTQYF
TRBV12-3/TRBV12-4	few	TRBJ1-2	CASRTSGVYGYTF
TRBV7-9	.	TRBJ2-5	CASRGIQETQYF
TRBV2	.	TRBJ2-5	CASLRLAVRAQYF
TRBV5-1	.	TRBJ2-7	CASSLDGTRREQYF
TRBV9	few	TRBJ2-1	CASSGGGDCDEQFF
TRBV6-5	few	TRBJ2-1	CASSYLVAGVLEQFF
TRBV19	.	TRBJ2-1	CASSSTRVMYNEQFF
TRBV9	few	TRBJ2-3	CASSVQWGTDTQYF
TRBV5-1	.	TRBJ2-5	CASSLVLQETQYF
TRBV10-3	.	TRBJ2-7	CAISESYQSYEQYF
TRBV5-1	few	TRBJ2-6	CASSFLDSGANVLTF
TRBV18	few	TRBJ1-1	CASSPSDRLNTEAFF
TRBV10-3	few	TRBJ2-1	CAISAAGGSYNEQFF
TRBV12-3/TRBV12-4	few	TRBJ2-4	CASSSLSVAKNIQYF